Below, 18 T cell receptor beta chains from the same sample are listed, as sequenced in a study of identical twins. TCRdb itself ran the 5' RACE reads through MiXCR, one entry per CDR3 protein. Counted here are about 500,000 distinct CDR3 sequences, over 11% occurring once; the ten biggest clones make up approximately 0.98%. These same records also appear under a second study, on yellow fever vaccine responses in identical twins.

The sequenced sample consisted of CD4+ T cells sorted from blood. The receptors derive from a woman aged 18 to 35 in good health.

J is TRBJ1-6 and V is TRBV3-1; no definite D call. The germline CDR1 and CDR2 sequences are LGHDT and YNNKEL (reference sequence). Trimming shortened V by 3 bases and J by 6 bases, and 12 bases separated the two germline ends. This CDR3 is built from 15 residues. CDR3 sequence reads: CASSHGMQRNSPLHF. CDR3 coding DNA: TGTGCCAGCAGCCACGGGATGCAGCGTAATTCACCCCTCCACTTT.

This clonotype was picked up a small number of times. V and J are TRBV20-1 and TRBJ2-3; 10 bases are shared with TRBD2. The V gene end was trimmed by 4 bases and the J gene end by 0 bases; junction bases not matched to a gene: 4. Germline V gene data show CDR1 as DFQATT and CDR2 as SNEGSKA (reference sequence). The CDR3 loop spans 15 amino acids. The DNA for the CDR3 is TGCAGTGCTACTCGGACTAGCGGTAGCACAGATACGCAGTATTTT. Its protein is CSATRTSGSTDTQYF.

The rearrangement links TRBV12-3 or TRBV12-4 to TRBJ2-1; 7 bases line up with TRBD2. The junction had 9 bases not matched to a gene; V was cut back by 6 bases and J by 7 bases. The CDR3 is made up of 14 amino acids. In nucleotides, the CDR3 is TGTGCCAGCAGGCTAGGAGCGGGAAGGAATGAGCAGTTCTTC. It encodes CASRLGAGRNEQFF.

This clonotype was detected only a few times. This chain connects TRBV20-1 to TRBJ2-2, with 9 bases fitting TRBD2. With 6 bases clipped from V and 5 bases from J, the junction kept 10 bases outside the gene matches. Germline loops: CDR1 DFQATT, CDR2 SNEGSKA (reference sequence). The CDR3 contains 15 residues. The CDR3 region has the DNA TGCAGTGCCCCTATAGCGGGAGCGTGGACCGGGGAGCTGTTTTTT. It specifies CSAPIAGAWTGELFF.

The chain uses TRBV5-1 and TRBJ2-5; 10 positions agree with TRBD2. CDR1 is SGHRS and CDR2 is YFSETQ in the germline V gene. The V segment lost 9 bases and the J segment 4 bases; nucleotides outside the gene matches: 6. CDR3 size: 13 residues. The CDR3 region is CATRAGGPETQYF. The CDR3, as DNA: TGCGCCACCAGAGCGGGGGGGCCAGAGACCCAGTACTTC.

This clonotype was counted between two and nine times. The chain employs TRBV11-1 and TRBJ2-1; the match to TRBD1 covers 7 bases. The CDR3 contains 16 residues. With V trimmed by 0 bases and J by 5 bases, 7 bases remained unmatched. Per germline, CDR1 SGHAT and CDR2 FQDESV (reference sequence). CDR3 DNA: TGTGCCAGCAGCTTAGCGGACAGGTGGCTTGACAATGAGCAGTTCTTC. Residues: CASSLADRWLDNEQFF.

This clonotype was counted between two and nine times. The J gene is TRBJ2-7, the V gene TRBV12-3 or TRBV12-4; the D call may be TRBD1 or TRBD2 (7 bases each). The CDR3 runs 14 residues. Trimming left V 5 bases short and J 5 bases short, with 16 bases between. CDR3 residues: CASSPPGGVHEQYF. The CDR3 nucleotides are TGTGCCAGCAGTCCACCAGGGGGGGTCCACGAGCAGTACTTC.

The V gene is TRBV12-3 or TRBV12-4, the J gene TRBJ2-2; TRBD2 agrees at 7 bases. The CDR3 has 17 residues. V trimming: 3 bases; J trimming: 3 bases; junction bases outside the gene matches: 10. Here the CDR3 DNA reads TGTGCCAGCAGTTTGTGGACGGGGGGTGACTACACCGGGGAGCTGTTTTTT. As protein: CASSLWTGGDYTGELFF.

The chain couples TRBV4-2 to TRBJ2-7; the D gene is possibly TRBD2 (6 bases). The V end was cut by 2 bases, the J end by 0 bases, with 17 bases between. The germline V gene has CDR1 LGHNA and CDR2 YNFKEQ. The CDR3 spans 17 residues. The CDR3 nucleotides are TGTGCCAGCAGCCAACCACCGACTAGTGTCTCCTCCTACGAGCAGTACTTC. Translation gives CASSQPPTSVSSYEQYF.

This chain links TRBV6-5 with TRBJ2-7; D remains ambiguous. The length of the CDR3 is 15 residues. Germline CDR1 reads MNHEY; CDR2 reads SVGAGI. Trimming removed 4 bases from V and 0 bases from J, with 13 bases in between. CDR3 DNA sequence: TGTGCCAGCAGTTCGACCCCGTCGGGCTCCTACGAGCAGTACTTC. Protein product: CASSSTPSGSYEQYF.

This clonotype was recorded many times. The CDR3 sequence is CSAREWDLQQYF. DNA for the CDR3: TGCAGTGCTAGAGAGTGGGACTTGCAGCAGTACTTC. The chain is built from TRBV20-1 and TRBJ2-7, with D possibly matching TRBD2 (6 bases). This CDR3 has 12 amino acids. Trimming left V 0 bases short and J 8 bases short, with 11 bases between. The germline V gene encodes CDR1 DFQATT and CDR2 SNEGSKA (reference sequence).

This clonotype was counted at least ten times. The chain joins TRBV11-3 to TRBJ2-3; the match to TRBD2 covers 10 bases. Trimming took 5 bases from V and 1 from J; bases not matched to a gene: 6. Germline V gene data show CDR1 as SGHNT and CDR2 as YENEEA. The CDR3 spans 16 residues. The CDR3 nucleotides read TGTGCCAGCAGCCAGGATCTAGCGGGGGGCACAGATACGCAGTATTTT. Residues: CASSQDLAGGTDTQYF.

The chain combines TRBV10-3 with TRBJ2-2; 13 bases map to TRBD2. Germline V gene data show CDR1 as ENHRY and CDR2 as SYGVKD. This CDR3 spans 20 amino acids. V lost 5 bases, J lost 3 bases, and 15 bases stayed unmatched. The DNA of the CDR3 is TGTGCCATCAGTTTCAACAGAAGGACTAGCGGGGGCCGGGACACCGGGGAGCTGTTTTTT. The encoded protein is CAISFNRRTSGGRDTGELFF.

This rearrangement joins TRBV7-9 to TRBJ1-2; D possibly corresponds to TRBD1 (6 bases). Trimming took 5 bases from V and 2 from J, leaving 18 bases between them. CDR3 length: 16 residues. Germline assignment: CDR1 SEHNR and CDR2 FQNEAQ (reference sequence). Written as DNA, the CDR3 is TGTGCCAGCAGCCTCACGGGGCAGGGGAAGAACTATGGCTACACCTTC. It translates to CASSLTGQGKNYGYTF.

The chain couples TRBV15 to TRBJ2-7, with 7 bases fitting TRBD1. CDR1 and CDR2 from the germline V gene are LNHNV and YYDKDF (reference sequence). The CDR3 has 14 residues. With 7 bases clipped from V and 6 bases from J, the junction kept 12 bases outside the gene matches. In nucleotides, the CDR3 is TGTGCCACCATTACCCGACAGGGTGTTCTCGAGCAGTACTTC. Its translation: CATITRQGVLEQYF.

There are a few counts of this clonotype. The chain has TRBV20-1 and TRBJ1-2; maybe TRBD1 (5 bases). CDR3 length equals 14 residues. CDR1 and CDR2 (germline): DFQATT, SNEGSKA (reference sequence). V gave up 3 bases and J gave up 6 bases, with 17 bases separating them. The CDR3 protein is CSARRQGGQDGYTF. The CDR3 DNA sequence: TGCAGTGCTAGGAGGCAGGGAGGGCAGGATGGCTACACCTTC.

The CDR3 sequence: CASSLALRGGGYNEQFF. The CDR3 DNA follows: TGTGCCAGCAGCTTAGCCCTCCGGGGGGGGGGCTACAATGAGCAGTTCTTC. The rearrangement joins TRBV7-2 to TRBJ2-1, with TRBD2 matching 8 bases. From germline, CDR1 is SGHTA and CDR2 FQGNSA. CDR3 size: 17 residues. J lost 3 bases, V lost 0 bases, and 7 bases had no gene match.

The rearrangement uses TRBV20-1 and TRBJ1-2; D perhaps matches TRBD1 (5 bases). Germline lookup yields CDR1 DFQATT and CDR2 SNEGSKA (reference sequence). The CDR3 totals 17 residues. Deletions cut 3 bases from V and 2 bases from J, with 22 bases between. Here the CDR3 DNA reads TGCAGTGCTAGGGCACGAGGGGCGCGACTCGCAAACTATGGCTACACCTTC. The encoded protein is CSARARGARLANYGYTF.